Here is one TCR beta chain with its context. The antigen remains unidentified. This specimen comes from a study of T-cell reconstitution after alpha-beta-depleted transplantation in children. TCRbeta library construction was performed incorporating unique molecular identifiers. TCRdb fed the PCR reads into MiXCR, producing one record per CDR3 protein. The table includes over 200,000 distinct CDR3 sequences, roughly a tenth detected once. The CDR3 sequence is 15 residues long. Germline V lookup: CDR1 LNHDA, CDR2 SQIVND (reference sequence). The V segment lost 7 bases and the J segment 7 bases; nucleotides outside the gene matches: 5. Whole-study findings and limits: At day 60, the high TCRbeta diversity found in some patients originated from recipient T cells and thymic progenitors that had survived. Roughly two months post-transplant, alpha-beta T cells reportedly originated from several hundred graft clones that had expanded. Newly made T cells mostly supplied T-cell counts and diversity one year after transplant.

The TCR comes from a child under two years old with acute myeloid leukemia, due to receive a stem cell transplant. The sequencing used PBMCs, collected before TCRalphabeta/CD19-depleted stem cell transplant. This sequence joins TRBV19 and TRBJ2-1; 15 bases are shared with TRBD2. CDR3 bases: TGTGCCAGTACCTGGACTAGCGGGAGGGGAAATGAGCAGTTCTTC. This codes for CASTWTSGRGNEQFF. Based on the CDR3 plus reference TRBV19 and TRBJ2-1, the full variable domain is DGGITQSPKYLFRKEGQNVTLSCEQNLNHDAMYWYRQDPGQGLRLIYYSQIVNDFQKGDIAEGYSVSREKKESFPLTVTSAQKNPTAFYLCASTWTSGRGNEQFFGPGTRLTVL.